The 7 T cell receptor beta chains given below trace back to one sample, sequenced in a study of breast tumors, draining lymph nodes, adjacent tissues. MiXCR, applied by TCRdb to the multiplex PCR reads, yields one record per CDR3 protein. The repertoire has 20,000 to 30,000 distinct CDR3 sequences, less than 25% of them found once; the top ten carry 13%. Sample: breast tumor tissue. The receptor set was obtained from a female donor with breast cancer. Some clones in this sample may be carry-over from other donors' samples.

This clonotype was seen ten or more times. The chain carries TRBV10-2 and TRBJ1-2; no clear D gene. Trimming stripped 4 bases from V and 5 bases from J, with 5 bases between. CDR1 WSHSY and CDR2 SAAADI come from the germline V gene. The length of the CDR3 is 11 residues. CDR3 amino acids: CASSAGYGYTF. The CDR3 DNA is TGCGCCAGCAGTGCCGGGTATGGCTACACCTTC.

This clonotype was detected ten times or more. The chain links TRBV2 to TRBJ2-1, with no clear D. Per the germline V gene, CDR1 is SNHLY and CDR2 is FYNNEI. The CDR3 spans 16 residues. The V end was cut by 4 bases, the J end by 0 bases, with 13 bases between. The CDR3 protein is CASSALRSGSYNEQFF. In DNA form, the CDR3 reads TGTGCCAGCAGTGCGTTGCGGTCCGGCTCCTACAATGAGCAGTTCTTC.

With respect to this clonotype: A junction boundary mismatches the germline segment, possibly from a read error. The chain employs TRBV5-5 and TRBJ2-1; TRBD1 aligns across 9 bases. This CDR3 is 15 amino acids long. Per the germline V gene, CDR1 is SGHKS and CDR2 is YYEKEE (reference sequence). CDR3 sequence (DNA): TGTGCCAGCAGCATCCGGGACAGGGACCGCAATGAGCAGCTCTTC. Translated: CASSIRDRDRNEQLF.

This clonotype was picked up many times. This chain joins TRBV5-1 and TRBJ1-6; D not resolved. Germline lookup yields CDR1 SGHRS and CDR2 YFSETQ. The length of the CDR3 is 13 residues. Deletions cut 0 bases from V and 8 bases from J, with 6 bases between. The CDR3, as DNA: TGCGCCAGCAGCTTGGCCGCAGATTCACCCCTCCACTTT. Its translation is CASSLAADSPLHF.

Note on this clonotype: Being one base from a much bigger clone, this may be a read error. The chain recombines TRBV27 with TRBJ2-1; no definite D call. Germline lookup yields CDR1 MNHEY and CDR2 SMNVEV (reference sequence). The CDR3 is 12 amino acids. CDR3 coding DNA: TGTACCAGCAGTTCCCCCCCGAAGGGACAGTTCTTC. Protein sequence: CTSSSPPKGQFF.

In this sample, this clonotype is medium-sized. The gene calls are TRBV15 and TRBJ2-2; D gene uncertain. The V end lost 0 bases, the J end lost 2 bases, and 4 bases lay between the germline ends. The CDR3 totals 14 residues. CDR1 and CDR2 from the germline V gene are LNHNV and YYDKDF (reference sequence). As DNA, the CDR3 is TGTGCCACCAGCAGAGATCTCAACACCGGGGAGCTGTTTTTT. Its translation: CATSRDLNTGELFF.

Worth noting for this clonotype: Likely a read error: the CDR3 ends without its conserved phenylalanine or tryptophan. The genes are TRBV9 and TRBJ2-1; the D gene is possibly TRBD1 (6 bases). This CDR3 is 16 amino acids long. Germline V gives CDR1 SGDLS, CDR2 YYNGEE. CDR3 protein: CASSEGDWPIYDEQFL. For the CDR3, the DNA is TGTGCCAGCAGCGAGGGGGATTGGCCGATCTACGATGAGCAGTTCCTC.